A single sample gave rise to the 18 T cell receptor beta chains below, sequenced in a study of identical twins. TCRdb re-analysed the 5' RACE reads in MiXCR, keeping a single row per CDR3 protein. The sample contains over 600,000 distinct CDR3 sequences, roughly 20% of which appear only once. A further study also used this sample, focusing on T cells expressing NK-cell markers.

Sequences were obtained from PBMCs. Source of these receptors: a woman in her late teens or twenties in good health.

CDR3 region: CASSVVQGGSYNEQFF. CDR3 in DNA: TGTGCCAGCAGCGTAGTTCAGGGGGGATCCTACAATGAGCAGTTCTTC. The chain is built from TRBV9 and TRBJ2-1; D may be TRBD1 (7 bases). V lost 0 bases to trimming and J lost 1 base, with 11 bases between them. Germline values: CDR1 SGDLS, CDR2 YYNGEE. The CDR3 extends over 16 amino acids.

The chain uses TRBV11-2 and TRBJ2-5; 12 bases line up with TRBD1. This CDR3 has 20 amino acids. J was trimmed by 3 bases and V by 5 bases; bases with no gene match: 19. CDR1 is SGHAT and CDR2 is FQNNGV in the germline V gene. The CDR3 coding sequence is TGTGCCAGCAGCCGTCCATCCAGACCTGGGACAGGGGGCAAAGAAGAGACCCAGTACTTC. It encodes CASSRPSRPGTGGKEETQYF.

This clonotype was observed a few times. This chain links TRBV29-1 with TRBJ1-2, with TRBD1 as a possible D gene (6 bases). Germline CDR1 is SQVTM and CDR2 is ANQGSEA. Trimming stripped 7 bases from V and 7 bases from J, with 10 bases between. The CDR3 is 10 residues long. The chain's CDR3 is CSAGGAGYTF. Here the CDR3 DNA reads TGCAGCGCCGGGGGGGCTGGCTACACCTTC.

The CDR3 reads CSGRVERGTDTQYF. The CDR3 DNA follows: TGCAGTGGACGGGTTGAAAGGGGCACAGATACGCAGTATTTT. The rearrangement uses TRBV20-1 and TRBJ2-3; D remains ambiguous. CDR3 length: 14 residues. Per the germline V gene, CDR1 is DFQATT and CDR2 is SNEGSKA (reference sequence). With 7 bases removed from V and 1 base from J, the gap between germline ends came to 15 bases.

This clonotype was counted a few times. The gene calls are TRBV29-1 and TRBJ2-7, with D possibly TRBD2 on 5 matching bases. V lost 6 bases and J 2 bases, leaving 14 bases between the germline ends. The V gene's germline CDR1 is SQVTM and CDR2 ANQGSEA. The CDR3 is 13 amino acids. CDR3 DNA sequence: TGCAGCGTGGGCCTGGGAGCGCCCTACGAGCAGTACTTC. Protein product: CSVGLGAPYEQYF.

V is TRBV12-3 or TRBV12-4 and J is TRBJ2-2, with a tentative D call TRBD1 (5 bases). The length of the CDR3 is 14 residues. Trimming cost V 10 bases and J 5 bases, with 17 bases left between them. The CDR3 is CATDTSPGTGELFF. The CDR3 DNA reads as TGTGCCACCGATACTTCCCCAGGGACCGGGGAGCTGTTTTTT.

This chain links TRBV27 with TRBJ2-7, with a weak D call TRBD1 (5 bases). Germline V gene sequence: CDR1 MNHEY, CDR2 SMNVEV (reference sequence). There are 14 residues in the CDR3. V was cut by 5 bases and J by 0 bases, with 11 bases left in between. The CDR3 coding sequence is TGTGCCAGCAGTCCAGACAGTTTCTCCTACGAGCAGTACTTC. It yields the protein CASSPDSFSYEQYF.

Ten or more counts support this clonotype. The J gene is TRBJ1-1, the V gene TRBV6-5, with 8 positions matching TRBD1. Trimming removed 6 bases from V and 5 bases from J; junction bases left unmatched: 11. Per the germline V gene, CDR1 is MNHEY and CDR2 is SVGAGI. This CDR3 spans 15 amino acids. The DNA of the CDR3 is TGTGCCAGCAGCTACCAGGGGGCGGTTTTAACTGAAGCTTTCTTT. It encodes CASSYQGAVLTEAFF.

This clonotype was observed a handful of times. The rearrangement links TRBV6-5 to TRBJ2-1; 10 positions agree with TRBD2. CDR1 MNHEY and CDR2 SVGAGI come from the germline V gene. J lost 8 bases, V lost 0 bases, and 4 bases had no gene match. This CDR3 contains 15 residues. The CDR3 bases are TGTGCCAGCAGTTACTCACTAGCGGGGTATCATGAGCAGTTCTTC. Residues: CASSYSLAGYHEQFF.

The genes are TRBV10-1 and TRBJ2-2; 9 bases fit TRBD2. The V segment lost 2 bases and the J segment 6 bases; nucleotides outside the gene matches: 1. In germline, CDR1 is WNHNN, CDR2 SYGVQD (reference sequence). This CDR3 comprises 14 residues. The CDR3 here is CASSEGLASGELFF. The CDR3 nucleotides are TGCGCCAGCAGTGAGGGACTAGCGTCCGGGGAGCTGTTTTTT.

Only a few counts were recorded for this clonotype. The V gene is TRBV3-1, the J gene TRBJ2-7; D may be TRBD1 (5 bases). Deletions cut 8 bases from V and 5 bases from J, with 19 bases between. Germline CDR1 LGHDT, CDR2 YNNKEL (reference sequence). This CDR3 has 14 amino acids. The CDR3: CASLAQGLGNEQYF. CDR3 DNA: TGTGCCAGCCTCGCGCAGGGTTTGGGGAACGAGCAGTACTTC.

The V call is TRBV27, the J call TRBJ2-5; 11 bases map to TRBD2. The CDR3 consists of 15 residues. Germline V gene lookup returns CDR1 MNHEY and CDR2 SMNVEV (reference sequence). V was clipped by 6 bases and J by 5 bases; unmatched bases: 8. CDR3 sequence reads: CASRLLAGGLETQYF. In DNA, the CDR3 is TGTGCCAGCAGACTCCTAGCGGGGGGTCTGGAGACCCAGTACTTC.

This clonotype has just a few counts. The chain is built from TRBV20-1 and TRBJ2-1; D may be TRBD2 (5 bases). Trimming removed 5 bases at V and 9 bases at J, with 20 bases between. This CDR3 region has 14 residues. Germline assignment: CDR1 DFQATT and CDR2 SNEGSKA (reference sequence). CDR3 amino acids: CSAYPPILVGEQFF. For the CDR3, the DNA is TGCAGTGCTTACCCGCCTATACTAGTCGGTGAGCAGTTCTTC.

The chain couples TRBV30 to TRBJ2-2; unclear D gene. V gave up 3 bases and J gave up 4 bases, with 6 bases separating them. This CDR3 region has 12 residues. Germline V gene lookup returns CDR1 GTSNPN and CDR2 SVGIG (reference sequence). The CDR3 spells CAWSLLTGELFF. The DNA of the CDR3 is TGTGCCTGGAGCCTCCTCACCGGGGAGCTGTTTTTT.

This clonotype has just a few counts. The V and J genes are TRBV29-1 and TRBJ2-7, with no clear D. Trimming shortened V by 4 bases and J by 5 bases, and 12 bases separated the two germline ends. Germline CDR1 is SQVTM and CDR2 is ANQGSEA. The CDR3 sequence is 12 residues long. The CDR3 DNA reads TGCAGCGTTGTGGCAGCTGGCCACGAGCAGTACTTC. Its protein is CSVVAAGHEQYF.

This clonotype was recorded many times. The chain recombines TRBV12-3 or TRBV12-4 with TRBJ2-3; the match to TRBD2 covers 8 bases. The CDR3 runs to 14 residues. Trimming took 5 bases from V and 8 from J; bases not matched to a gene: 9. DNA of the CDR3: TGTGCCAGCAGTCGAAGCGGGAGCGCAGGTACGCAGTATTTT. It yields the protein CASSRSGSAGTQYF.

This chain links TRBV5-6 with TRBJ2-2; 10 bases match TRBD1. Trimming took 4 bases from V and 3 from J; bases not matched to a gene: 3. The CDR3 covers 15 residues. Germline V gene sequence: CDR1 SGHDT, CDR2 YYEEEE. The CDR3 is CASSSGTGDTGELFF. The CDR3 region has the DNA TGTGCCAGCAGCAGCGGGACAGGGGACACCGGGGAGCTGTTTTTT.

This clonotype was counted only a few times. The CDR3 nucleotides are TGTGCCAGCGGAGATTTAGCGGAGACATACACAGATACGCAGTATTTT. Translated: CASGDLAETYTDTQYF. J is TRBJ2-3 and V is TRBV27; D might be TRBD2 (6 bases). CDR1 MNHEY and CDR2 SMNVEV come from the germline V gene (reference sequence). V was clipped by 8 bases and J by 2 bases, with 20 bases between them. The CDR3 consists of 16 residues.